The clone carrying this TCR beta chain was observed many times. The entry originates in a study of Graves' ophthalmopathy and Graves' hyperthyroidism. As the template, RNA transcripts were used to amplify TCR beta CDR3 regions. The workflow started with a first-round RT-PCR run with HTBI primers and then moved on to a second-round multiplex PCR. TCRdb fed the multiplex PCR reads into MiXCR, producing one record per CDR3 protein. The sample includes about half a million distinct CDR3 sequences, 14% of them seen just once. CDR1 and CDR2 (germline): SGDLS, YYNGEE. This CDR3 contains 15 residues. V shed 4 bases and J shed 4 bases, with 17 bases lying between them.

Material for sequencing was blood. The gene calls are TRBV9 and TRBJ1-2; D not certain. The receptor was derived from a woman in her 30s with Graves' ophthalmopathy. The CDR3 loop reads CASSTWEWSPYGYTF. The DNA for the CDR3 is TGTGCCAGCAGCACCTGGGAGTGGAGCCCCTATGGCTACACCTTC.